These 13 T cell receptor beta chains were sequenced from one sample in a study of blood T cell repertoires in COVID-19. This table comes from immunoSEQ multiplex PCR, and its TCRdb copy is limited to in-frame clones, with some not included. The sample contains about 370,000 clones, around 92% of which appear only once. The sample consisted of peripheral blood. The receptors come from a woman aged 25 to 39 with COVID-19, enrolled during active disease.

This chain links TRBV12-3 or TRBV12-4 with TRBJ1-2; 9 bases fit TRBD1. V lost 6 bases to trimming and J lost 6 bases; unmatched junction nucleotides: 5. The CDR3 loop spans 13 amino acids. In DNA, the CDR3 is TGTGCCAGCAGCTCTGACAGGGGGGATGGCTACACCTTC. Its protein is CASSSDRGDGYTF.

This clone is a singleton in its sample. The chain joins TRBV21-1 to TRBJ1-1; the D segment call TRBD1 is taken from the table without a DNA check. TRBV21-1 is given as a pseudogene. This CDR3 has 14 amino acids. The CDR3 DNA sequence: TGTGCCAGCAGCAAAGGGCCCAGTAACACTGAAGCTTTCTTT. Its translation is CASSKGPSNTEAFF.

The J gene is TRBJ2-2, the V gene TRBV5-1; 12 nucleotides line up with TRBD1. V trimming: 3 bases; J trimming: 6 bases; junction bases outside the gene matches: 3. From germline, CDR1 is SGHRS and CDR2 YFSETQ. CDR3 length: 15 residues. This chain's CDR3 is CASSWGQGAAGELFF. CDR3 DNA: TGCGCCAGCAGCTGGGGACAGGGGGCTGCCGGGGAGCTGTTTTTT.

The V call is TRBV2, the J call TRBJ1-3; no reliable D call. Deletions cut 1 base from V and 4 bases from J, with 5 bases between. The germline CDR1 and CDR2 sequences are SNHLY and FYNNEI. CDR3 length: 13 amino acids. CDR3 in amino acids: CASSEGVGNTIYF. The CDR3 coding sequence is TGTGCCAGCAGTGAAGGAGTGGGAAACACCATATATTTT. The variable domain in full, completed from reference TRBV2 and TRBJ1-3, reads EPEVTQTPSHQVTQMGQEVILRCVPISNHLYFYWYRQILGQKVEFLVSFYNNEISEKSEIFDDQFSVERPDGSNFTLKIRSTKLEDSAMYFCASSEGVGNTIYFGEGSWLTVV.

The CDR3 region is CASSTQGYGNEKLFF. The CDR3 coding sequence is TGTGCCAGCAGCACCCAGGGGTACGGTAATGAAAAACTGTTTTTT. V and J are TRBV7-2 and TRBJ1-4, with a tentative D call TRBD1 (6 bases). Germline assignment: CDR1 SGHTA and CDR2 FQGNSA. CDR3 size: 15 residues. Trimming removed 5 bases from V and 4 bases from J, with 14 bases in between.

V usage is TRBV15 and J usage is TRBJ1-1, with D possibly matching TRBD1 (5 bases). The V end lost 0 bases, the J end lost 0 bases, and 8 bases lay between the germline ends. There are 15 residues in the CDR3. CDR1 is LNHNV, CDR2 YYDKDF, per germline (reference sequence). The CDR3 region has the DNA TGTGCCACCAGCAGAGACAGGGCTTTGAACACTGAAGCTTTCTTT. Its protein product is CATSRDRALNTEAFF.

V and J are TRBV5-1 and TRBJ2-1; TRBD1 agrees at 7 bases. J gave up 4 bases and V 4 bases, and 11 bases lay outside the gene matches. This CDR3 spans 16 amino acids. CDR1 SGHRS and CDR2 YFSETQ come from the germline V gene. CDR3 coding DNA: TGCGCCAGCAGCCCTGGGACAGCCCTTTTGTACAATGAGCAGTTCTTC. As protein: CASSPGTALLYNEQFF.

DNA for the CDR3: TGCGCCAGCAGCTTGGCCTCGAAGGGGAACACAGATACGCAGTATTTT. Its translation is CASSLASKGNTDTQYF. J is TRBJ2-3 and V is TRBV5-1; possible D gene TRBD1, 5 bases. This CDR3 has 16 amino acids. CDR1 and CDR2 (germline): SGHRS, YFSETQ. The V end was cut by 0 bases, the J end by 2 bases, with 13 bases between.

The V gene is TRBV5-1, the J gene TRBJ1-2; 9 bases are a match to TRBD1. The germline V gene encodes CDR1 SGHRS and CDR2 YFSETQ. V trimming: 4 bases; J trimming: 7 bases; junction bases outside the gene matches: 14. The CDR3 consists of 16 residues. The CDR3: CASSAGVGQGSAGYTF. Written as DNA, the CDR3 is TGCGCCAGCAGCGCTGGAGTCGGACAGGGGTCAGCTGGCTACACCTTC.

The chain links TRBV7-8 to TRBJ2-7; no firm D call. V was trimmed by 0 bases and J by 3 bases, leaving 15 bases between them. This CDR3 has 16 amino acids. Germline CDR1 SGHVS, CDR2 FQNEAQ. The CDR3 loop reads CASSLAPRHSNYEQYF. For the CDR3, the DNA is TGTGCCAGCAGCTTAGCACCCAGGCATTCGAACTACGAGCAGTACTTC. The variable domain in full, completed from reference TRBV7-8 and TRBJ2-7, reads GAGVSQSPRYKVAKRGQDVALRCDPISGHVSLFWYQQALGQGPEFLTYFQNEAQLDKSGLPSDRFFAERPEGSVSTLKIQRTQQEDSAVYLCASSLAPRHSNYEQYFGPGTRLTVT.

The CDR3 bases are TGTGCCAGCAGCTTAGGACTAGCGGGAGGTGTGGATACGCAGTATTTT. This translates into CASSLGLAGGVDTQYF. This chain links TRBV7-2 with TRBJ2-3; 13 bases match TRBD2. Germline CDR1 is SGHTA and CDR2 is FQGNSA. V was clipped by 1 base and J by 6 bases; unmatched bases: 4. The CDR3 spans 16 residues.

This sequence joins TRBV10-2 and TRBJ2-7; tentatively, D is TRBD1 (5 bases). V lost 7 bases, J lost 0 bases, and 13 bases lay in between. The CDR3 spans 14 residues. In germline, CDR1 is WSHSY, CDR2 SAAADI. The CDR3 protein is CASKGQGSSYEQYV. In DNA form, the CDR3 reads TGCGCCAGCAAGGGTCAGGGAAGCTCCTACGAGCAGTACGTC.

The CDR3 DNA reads as TGCGCCAGCAGCCCGGCGGGTACAGATACGCAGTATTTT. It yields the protein CASSPAGTDTQYF. V usage is TRBV5-1 and J usage is TRBJ2-3, with D possibly being TRBD2 (5 bases). Trimming took off 4 bases at V and 3 bases at J, with 9 bases between the two ends. The CDR3 is 13 residues long. CDR1 is SGHRS and CDR2 is YFSETQ in the germline V gene.